Listed here is a single TCR beta chain. The sample belongs to a study of T cell responses to AZD1222 COVID-19 vaccine. Produced via immunoSEQ multiplex PCR; TCRdb's table is partial and in-frame only. The sample includes about 83,000 clones, 80% to 95% of them seen just once. This CDR3 has 14 amino acids. The ends lost 7 bases at V and 10 bases at J; junction bases unmatched: 9. CDR1 and CDR2 (germline): MGHDK, SYGVNS. The sequences come from peripheral blood, collected on day 0 of MenACWY control vaccination. The genes are TRBV25-1 and TRBJ1-6; 8 bases fit TRBD1. The receptor was isolated from an adult in good health. The CDR3 sequence is CASTKGQGESPLHF. The CDR3 DNA reads as TGTGCCAGCACCAAAGGACAGGGAGAATCACCCCTCCACTTT.